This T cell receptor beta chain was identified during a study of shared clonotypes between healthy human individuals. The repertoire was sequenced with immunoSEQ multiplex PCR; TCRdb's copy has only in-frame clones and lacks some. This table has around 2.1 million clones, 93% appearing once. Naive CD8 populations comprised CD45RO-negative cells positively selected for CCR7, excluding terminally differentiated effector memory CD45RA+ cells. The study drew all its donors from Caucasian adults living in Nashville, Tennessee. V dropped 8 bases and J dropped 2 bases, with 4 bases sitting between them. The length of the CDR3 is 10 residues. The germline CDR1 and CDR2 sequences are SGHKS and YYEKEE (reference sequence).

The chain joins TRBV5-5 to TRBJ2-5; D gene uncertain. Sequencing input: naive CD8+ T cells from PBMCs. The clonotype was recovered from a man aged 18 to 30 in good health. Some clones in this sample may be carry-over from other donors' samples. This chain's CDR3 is CASRQETQYF. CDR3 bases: TGTGCCAGTAGACAAGAGACCCAGTACTTC.